What follows are 4 T cell receptor beta chains derived from one specimen sequenced in a study of T cell responses to AZD1222 COVID-19 vaccine. Using immunoSEQ multiplex PCR, the repertoire was profiled, and TCRdb retains in-frame clones only, with some absent. The sample holds 140,000 to 150,000 clones, 90% to 95% seen once. This sample comprised peripheral blood, obtained on day 0 of AZD1222 vaccination. These receptor sequences come from an adult in good health.

This chain links TRBV7-8 with TRBJ2-7; the match to TRBD2 covers 13 bases. This CDR3 region has 15 residues. The germline V gene encodes CDR1 SGHVS and CDR2 FQNEAQ. V dropped 4 bases and J dropped 5; count of bases not matched to a gene: 5. CDR3 amino acids: CASSWTSGSANEQYF. CDR3 nucleotide sequence: TGTGCCAGCAGCTGGACTAGCGGGAGCGCCAACGAGCAGTACTTC.

This chain uses TRBV15 with TRBJ1-5; tentative D call: TRBD1 (5 bases). Between the trimmed V and J ends, which lost 0 bases and 7 bases, there was a span of 13 bases. The germline V gene has CDR1 LNHNV and CDR2 YYDKDF (reference sequence). The CDR3 loop spans 15 amino acids. The CDR3 spells CATSRDVGLGQPQHF. CDR3 sequence (DNA): TGTGCCACCAGCAGAGATGTGGGGCTCGGGCAGCCCCAGCATTTT.

This clone was recorded once. The genes are TRBV7-9 and TRBJ1-3; D not certain. Per the germline V gene, CDR1 is SEHNR and CDR2 is FQNEAQ (reference sequence). With 3 bases removed from V and 3 bases from J, the gap between germline ends came to 9 bases. The CDR3 sequence is 14 residues long. The CDR3 region is CASSFGGYGNTIYF. The CDR3 coding sequence is TGTGCCAGCAGCTTTGGCGGATATGGAAACACCATATATTTT.

This clone turned up a few times. The chain uses TRBV24-1 and TRBJ2-1; tentatively, D is TRBD1 (6 bases). Germline CDR1 KGHDR, CDR2 SFDVKD. The V end lost 4 bases, the J end lost 1 base, and 10 bases lay between the germline ends. This CDR3 region has 15 residues. CDR3 in amino acids: CATSEGTNSYNEQFF. The CDR3 bases are TGTGCCACCAGTGAAGGGACAAATTCCTACAATGAGCAGTTCTTC.